This entry concerns a single T cell receptor beta chain. No antigen is known for it. Positive CCR7 selection of CD45RO-negative cells yielded the naive CD8 cells, and terminally differentiated effector memory CD45RA+ cells were excluded. Adult donors, all healthy and HIV-negative, had no recent acute infections or vaccinations. Profiling relied on immunoSEQ multiplex PCR, and the TCRdb table lists in-frame clones only, not all of them. The table lists about 2.2 million clones, about 94% of them singletons. This entry belongs to a study of shared clonotypes between healthy human individuals. Study-wide points: About 5% of naive CD4 clonotypes were shared across a few donors. Memory subsets had estimated richness that was generally smaller than that of naive subsets. Clonotypes which were not shared had lower generation probabilities than clonotypes that all four donors shared.

Sample: naive CD8+ T cells from PBMCs. The TCR sequence derives from a man between 18 and 35 years old in good health. Some clones in this sample may be carry-over from other donors' samples.

The CDR3 sequence: CASSDNPQGDKNIQYF. The CDR3 coding sequence is TGCGCCAGCAGTGACAATCCCCAGGGGGACAAAAACATTCAGTACTTC. The genes are TRBV10-2 and TRBJ2-4; 7 nucleotides align to TRBD1. CDR1 is WSHSY, CDR2 SAAADI, per germline. This CDR3 is built from 16 residues. The V and J ends lost 3 bases and 3 bases, in that order; junction bases with no gene match: 8.